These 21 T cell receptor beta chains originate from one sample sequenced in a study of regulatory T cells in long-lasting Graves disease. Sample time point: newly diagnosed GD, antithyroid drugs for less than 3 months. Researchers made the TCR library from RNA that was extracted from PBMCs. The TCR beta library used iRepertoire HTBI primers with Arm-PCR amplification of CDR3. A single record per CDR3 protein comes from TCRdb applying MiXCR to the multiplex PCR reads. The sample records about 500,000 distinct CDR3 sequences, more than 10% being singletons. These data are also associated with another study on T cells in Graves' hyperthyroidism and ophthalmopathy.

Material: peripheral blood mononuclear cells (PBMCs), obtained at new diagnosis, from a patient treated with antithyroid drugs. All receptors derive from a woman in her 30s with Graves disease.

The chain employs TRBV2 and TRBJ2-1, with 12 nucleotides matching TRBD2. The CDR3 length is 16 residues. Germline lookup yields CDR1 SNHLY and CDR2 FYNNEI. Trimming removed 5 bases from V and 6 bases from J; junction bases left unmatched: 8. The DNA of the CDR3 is TGTGCCAGCAGTCGGCTAGCGGGAGGGCCCTTCAATGAGCAGTTCTTC. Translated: CASSRLAGGPFNEQFF.

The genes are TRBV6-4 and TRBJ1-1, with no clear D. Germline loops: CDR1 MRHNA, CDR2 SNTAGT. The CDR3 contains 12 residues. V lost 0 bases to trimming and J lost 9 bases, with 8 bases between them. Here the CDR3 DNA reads TGTGCCAGCAGTGACTCGACCGGAAAAGCTTTCTTT. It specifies CASSDSTGKAFF.

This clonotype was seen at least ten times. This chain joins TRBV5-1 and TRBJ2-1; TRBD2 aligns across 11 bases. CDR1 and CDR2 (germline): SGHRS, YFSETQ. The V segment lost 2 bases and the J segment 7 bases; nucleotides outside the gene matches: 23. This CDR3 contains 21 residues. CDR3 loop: CASSFAMRCVPSGRKRNEQFF. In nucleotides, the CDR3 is TGCGCCAGCAGCTTCGCCATGAGGTGCGTCCCTAGCGGGAGGAAGAGAAATGAGCAGTTCTTC.

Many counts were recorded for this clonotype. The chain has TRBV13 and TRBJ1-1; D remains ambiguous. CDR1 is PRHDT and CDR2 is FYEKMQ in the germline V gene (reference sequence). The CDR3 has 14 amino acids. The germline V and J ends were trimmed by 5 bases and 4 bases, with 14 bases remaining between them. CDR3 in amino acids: CASSLVILGTEAFF. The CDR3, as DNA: TGTGCCAGCAGCCTAGTCATTTTAGGCACTGAAGCTTTCTTT.

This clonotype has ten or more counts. CDR3 amino acids: CASSYGGGNEWNTEAFF. CDR3 DNA: TGTGCCAGCAGTTACGGCGGGGGCAACGAGTGGAACACTGAAGCTTTCTTT. The chain is built from TRBV6-5 and TRBJ1-1; maybe TRBD1 (6 bases). Looked up from germline, CDR1 is MNHEY and CDR2 is SVGAGI. Trimming took off 2 bases at V and 1 base at J, with 17 bases between the two ends. The CDR3 runs to 17 residues.

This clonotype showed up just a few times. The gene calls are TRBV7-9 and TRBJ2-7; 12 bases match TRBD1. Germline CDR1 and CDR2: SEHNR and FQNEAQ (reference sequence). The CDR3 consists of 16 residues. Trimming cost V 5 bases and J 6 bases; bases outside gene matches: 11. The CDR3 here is CASSLTFAGQGAEQYF. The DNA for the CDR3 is TGTGCCAGCAGCCTTACTTTTGCGGGACAGGGGGCCGAGCAGTACTTC. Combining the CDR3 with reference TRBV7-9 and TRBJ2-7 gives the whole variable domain DTGVSQNPRHKITKRGQNVTFRCDPISEHNRLYWYRQTLGQGPEFLTYFQNEAQLEKSRLLSDRFSAERPKGSFSTLEIQRTEQGDSAMYLCASSLTFAGQGAEQYFGPGTRLTVT.

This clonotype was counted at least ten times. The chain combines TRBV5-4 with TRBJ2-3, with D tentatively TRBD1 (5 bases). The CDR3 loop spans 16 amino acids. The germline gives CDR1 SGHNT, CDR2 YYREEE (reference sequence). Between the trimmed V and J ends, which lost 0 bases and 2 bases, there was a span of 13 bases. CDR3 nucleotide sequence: TGTGCCAGCAGCTTGGTAATGACAGCCAACACAGATACGCAGTATTTT. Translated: CASSLVMTANTDTQYF.

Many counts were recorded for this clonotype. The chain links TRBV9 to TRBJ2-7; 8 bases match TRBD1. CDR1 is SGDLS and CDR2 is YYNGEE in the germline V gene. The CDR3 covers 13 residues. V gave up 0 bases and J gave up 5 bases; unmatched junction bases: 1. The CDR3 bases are TGTGCCAGCAGCGTAGGACAGGGGAACGAGCAGTACTTC. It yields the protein CASSVGQGNEQYF.

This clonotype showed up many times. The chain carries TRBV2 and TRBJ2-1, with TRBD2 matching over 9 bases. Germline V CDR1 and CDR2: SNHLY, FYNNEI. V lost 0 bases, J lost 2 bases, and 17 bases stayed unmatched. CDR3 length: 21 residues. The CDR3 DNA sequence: TGTGCCAGCAGTGAAGCGCTTCCTGGGCGGGAGGGCCGCCAGCCCTACAATGAGCAGTTCTTC. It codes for CASSEALPGREGRQPYNEQFF.

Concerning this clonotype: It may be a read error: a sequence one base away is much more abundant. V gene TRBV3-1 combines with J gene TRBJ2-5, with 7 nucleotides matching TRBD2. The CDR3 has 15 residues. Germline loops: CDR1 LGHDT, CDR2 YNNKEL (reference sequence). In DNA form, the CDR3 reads TGTGCCAGCAGCCGAGCCGCGGGAGCTGAGGAGACCCGGTACTTC. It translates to CASSRAAGAEETRYF.

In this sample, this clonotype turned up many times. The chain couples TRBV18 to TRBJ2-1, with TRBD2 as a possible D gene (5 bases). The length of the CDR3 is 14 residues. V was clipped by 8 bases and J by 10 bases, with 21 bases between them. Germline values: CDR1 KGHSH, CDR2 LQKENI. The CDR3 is CASTSRTAEDEQFF. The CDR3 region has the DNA TGTGCCAGCACATCGCGTACAGCGGAGGACGAGCAGTTCTTC.

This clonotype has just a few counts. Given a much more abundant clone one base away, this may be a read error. CDR3 loop: CASSLGGWINEQYF. CDR3 coding DNA: TGTGCCAGCAGCTTGGGAGGGTGGATAAATGAGCAGTACTTC. The chain joins TRBV11-3 to TRBJ2-5, with 7 nucleotides matching TRBD2. Losses at the gene ends were 3 bases for V and 11 bases for J; bases not matched to a gene: 12. CDR3 size: 14 residues. CDR1 and CDR2 (germline): SGHNT, YENEEA. Together with reference TRBV11-3 and TRBJ2-5, the CDR3 gives the full variable domain: EAGVVQSPRYKIIEKKQPVAFWCNPISGHNTLYWYLQNLGQGPELLIRYENEEAVDDSQLPKDRFSAERLKGVDSTLKIQPAELGDSAVYLCASSLGGWINEQYFGPGTRLLVL.

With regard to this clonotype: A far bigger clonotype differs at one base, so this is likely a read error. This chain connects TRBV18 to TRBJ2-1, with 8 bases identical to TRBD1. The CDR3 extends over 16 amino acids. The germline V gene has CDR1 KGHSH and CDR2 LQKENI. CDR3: CASSQVKGQGSDERFF. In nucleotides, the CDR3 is TGTGCCAGCAGCCAAGTTAAAGGACAGGGATCGGATGAGCGGTTCTTC.

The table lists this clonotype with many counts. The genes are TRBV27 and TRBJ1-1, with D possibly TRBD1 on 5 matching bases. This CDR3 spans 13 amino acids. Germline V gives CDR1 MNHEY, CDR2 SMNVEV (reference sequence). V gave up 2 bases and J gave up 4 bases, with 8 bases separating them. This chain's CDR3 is CASSLKRGTEAFF. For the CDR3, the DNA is TGTGCCAGCAGTTTAAAAAGGGGCACTGAAGCTTTCTTT.

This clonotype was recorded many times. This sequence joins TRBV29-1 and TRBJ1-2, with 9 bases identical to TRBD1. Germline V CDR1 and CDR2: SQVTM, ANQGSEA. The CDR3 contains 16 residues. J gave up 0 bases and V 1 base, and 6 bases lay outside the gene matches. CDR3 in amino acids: CSVEGDRDVANYGYTF. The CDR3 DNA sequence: TGCAGCGTTGAAGGGGACAGGGACGTTGCTAACTATGGCTACACCTTC. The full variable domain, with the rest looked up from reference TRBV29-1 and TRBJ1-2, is SAVISQKPSRDICQRGTSLTIQCQVDSQVTMMFWYRQQPGQSLTLIATANQGSEATYESGFVIDKFPISRPNLTFSTLTVSNMSPEDSSIYLCSVEGDRDVANYGYTFGSGTRLTVV.

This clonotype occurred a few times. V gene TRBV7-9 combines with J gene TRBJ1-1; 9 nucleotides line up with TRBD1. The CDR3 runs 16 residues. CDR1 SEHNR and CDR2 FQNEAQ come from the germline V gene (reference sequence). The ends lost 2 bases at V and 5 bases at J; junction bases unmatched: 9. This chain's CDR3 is CASSLPGTGSGTEAFF. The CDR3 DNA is TGTGCCAGCAGCTTACCCGGGACAGGGTCGGGGACTGAAGCTTTCTTT.

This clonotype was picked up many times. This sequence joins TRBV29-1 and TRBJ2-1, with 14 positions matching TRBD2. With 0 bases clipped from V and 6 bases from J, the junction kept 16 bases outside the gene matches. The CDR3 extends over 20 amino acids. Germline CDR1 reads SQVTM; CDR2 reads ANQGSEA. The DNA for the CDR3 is TGCAGCGTTGAAGATCTCATGGAGGGACTAGCGGGAGCGGGAAGCAATGAGCAGTTCTTC. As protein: CSVEDLMEGLAGAGSNEQFF.

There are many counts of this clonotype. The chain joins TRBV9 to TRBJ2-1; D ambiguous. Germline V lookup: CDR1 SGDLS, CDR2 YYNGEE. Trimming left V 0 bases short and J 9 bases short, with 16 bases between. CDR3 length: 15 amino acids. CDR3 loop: CASSVVLTTMGEQFF. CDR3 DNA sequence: TGTGCCAGCAGCGTAGTTTTGACAACCATGGGTGAGCAGTTCTTC.

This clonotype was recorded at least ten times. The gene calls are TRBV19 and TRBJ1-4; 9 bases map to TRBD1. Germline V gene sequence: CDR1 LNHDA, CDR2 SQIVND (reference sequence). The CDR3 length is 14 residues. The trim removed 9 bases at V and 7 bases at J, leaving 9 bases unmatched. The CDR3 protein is CASSPGQGFEKLFF. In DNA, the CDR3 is TGTGCCAGCTCACCGGGACAGGGCTTTGAAAAACTGTTTTTT.

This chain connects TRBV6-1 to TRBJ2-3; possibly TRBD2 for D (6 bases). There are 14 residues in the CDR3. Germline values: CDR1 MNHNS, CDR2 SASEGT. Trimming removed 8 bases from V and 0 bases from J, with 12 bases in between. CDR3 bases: TGTGCCAGCCTAGCGTGGGCTAGCACAGATACGCAGTATTTT. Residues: CASLAWASTDTQYF.

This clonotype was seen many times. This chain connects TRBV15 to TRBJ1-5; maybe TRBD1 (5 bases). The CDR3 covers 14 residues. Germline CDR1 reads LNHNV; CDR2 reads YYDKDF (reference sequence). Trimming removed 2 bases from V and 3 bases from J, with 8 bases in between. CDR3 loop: CATSRHGHNQPQHF. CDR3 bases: TGTGCCACCAGCAGACATGGACACAATCAGCCCCAGCATTTT. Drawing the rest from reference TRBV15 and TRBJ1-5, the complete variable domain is DAMVIQNPRYQVTQFGKPVTLSCSQTLNHNVMYWYQQKSSQAPKLLFHYYDKDFNNEADTPDNFQSRRPNTSFCFLDIRSPGLGDTAMYLCATSRHGHNQPQHFGDGTRLSIL.